This T cell receptor beta chain derives from a study of long-term antiretroviral therapy in people with HIV. Looking at the study overall: Collection dates of the earliest samples fall about a decade before the 2015 immediate-ART recommendation.

This CDR3 has 16 amino acids. Germline V gene sequence: CDR1 SGHNT, CDR2 YYREEE (reference sequence). Trimming took 4 bases from V and 2 from J; bases not matched to a gene: 4. The assay, immunoSEQ v3.0, was run at survey level. Per-sample sequencing targets were roughly 40,000-55,000 T-cell genomes. Profiling relied on immunoSEQ multiplex PCR, and the TCRdb table lists in-frame clones only, not all of them. The sample carries under 45,000 clones, about 95% recorded once. In the case of this clone: Its antigen is still unknown.

Study-wide results and caveats: ART was followed by higher diversity that remained below transplant donor controls. Narrower CDR3 length ranges marked HIV repertoires relative to controls.

The V and J genes are TRBV5-4 and TRBJ2-5, with 14 bases lining up with TRBD2. Sequenced material: unsorted PBMCs, taken about 9.1 years after starting antiretroviral therapy. The origin of this receptor is a man aged 25 to 45 with HIV. Here the CDR3 reads CASSMGLAGVQETQYF. The CDR3 nucleotides are TGTGCCAGCAGCATGGGACTAGCGGGGGTACAAGAGACCCAGTACTTC. The full variable domain, its missing parts supplied by reference TRBV5-4 and TRBJ2-5, is ETGVTQSPTHLIKTRGQQVTLRCSSQSGHNTVSWYQQALGQGPQFIFQYYREEENGRGNFPPRFSGLQFPNYSSELNVNALELDDSALYLCASSMGLAGVQETQYFGPGTRLLVL.